These 25 T cell receptor beta chains originate from one sample sequenced in a study of blood T cell repertoires in COVID-19. TCRdb's table, derived via immunoSEQ multiplex PCR, lists solely in-frame clones and lacks some. Of 200,000 to 250,000 clones listed, less than 90% are singletons. Sequenced sample: peripheral blood. The receptors originated from a woman aged 80 or older with active or convalescent COVID-19.

This chain connects TRBV5-5 to TRBJ2-7, with D possibly matching TRBD1 (5 bases). Germline-derived CDR1 and CDR2 are SGHKS and YYEKEE (reference sequence). The CDR3 extends over 15 amino acids. Trimming left V 6 bases short and J 6 bases short, with 22 bases between. The CDR3 sequence: CASTRNPGQLTEQYF. The CDR3 region has the DNA TGTGCCAGCACCCGGAACCCCGGACAACTAACCGAGCAGTACTTC.

The chain joins TRBV24-1 to TRBJ1-2, with D possibly matching TRBD1 (6 bases). Germline CDR1 is KGHDR and CDR2 is SFDVKD. The CDR3 extends over 13 amino acids. Trimming took off 9 bases at V and 0 bases at J, with 10 bases between the two ends. CDR3 sequence reads: CATSDSSNYGYTF. CDR3 nucleotide sequence: TGTGCCACCTCGGACAGTTCTAACTATGGCTACACCTTC.

DNA for the CDR3: TGTGCCAGTAGTACCTCGGGGGGGGTCAGCACAGATACGCAGTATTTT. It yields the protein CASSTSGGVSTDTQYF. The chain recombines TRBV19 with TRBJ2-3; 8 positions agree with TRBD2. The CDR3 runs 16 residues. CDR1 is LNHDA and CDR2 is SQIVND in the germline V gene (reference sequence). Trimming took 4 bases from V and 0 from J; bases not matched to a gene: 6.

J is TRBJ2-2 and V is TRBV9, with a tentative D call TRBD2 (5 bases). CDR1 is SGDLS, CDR2 YYNGEE, per germline. This CDR3 has 14 residues. The germline V and J ends were trimmed by 3 bases and 6 bases, with 12 bases remaining between them. The CDR3 sequence is CASSGSVGAGELFF. CDR3 coding DNA: TGTGCCAGCAGCGGATCGGTCGGGGCCGGGGAGCTGTTTTTT.

In its sample, this clone was seen once. The CDR3 coding sequence is TGTGCCAGCAGCTTACTCCCCCGGGACAGGGATGGCTACACCTTC. Protein: CASSLLPRDRDGYTF. V gene TRBV3-1 (or the pseudogene TRBV3-2) combines with J gene TRBJ1-2; 9 bases fit TRBD1. V shed 5 bases and J 6 bases; nucleotides not matched to a gene: 10. Looked up from germline, CDR1 is LGHDT and CDR2 is YNNKEL (reference sequence). CDR3 length equals 15 residues.

The V call is TRBV7-2, the J call TRBJ1-1; D ambiguous. This CDR3 comprises 14 residues. V lost 1 base to trimming and J lost 1 base, with 7 bases between them. Germline V gene lookup returns CDR1 SGHTA and CDR2 FQGNSA. This CDR3 reads CASSLDMRNTEAFF. In nucleotides, the CDR3 is TGTGCCAGCAGCTTAGATATGAGGAACACTGAAGCTTTCTTT. Complete variable domain (other parts from reference TRBV7-2 and TRBJ1-1): GAGVSQSPSNKVTEKGKDVELRCDPISGHTALYWYRQSLGQGLEFLIYFQGNSAPDKSGLPSDRFSAERTGGSVSTLTIQRTQQEDSAVYLCASSLDMRNTEAFFGQGTRLTVV.

This chain connects TRBV18 to TRBJ2-7; 9 positions agree with TRBD1. The CDR3 runs 14 residues. CDR1 and CDR2 (germline): KGHSH, LQKENI. J lost 3 bases, V lost 3 bases, and 3 bases had no gene match. In DNA form, the CDR3 reads TGTGCCAGCTCACCCAGGACAGGGGACTACGAGCAGTACTTC. Its translation is CASSPRTGDYEQYF.

The chain employs TRBV7-2 and TRBJ2-3, with a weak D call TRBD2 (6 bases). The CDR3 is 13 residues long. Trimming took off 1 base at V and 10 bases at J, with 12 bases between the two ends. CDR1 is SGHTA, CDR2 FQGNSA, per germline. The CDR3 reads CASSLVAGTSQYF. The CDR3 bases are TGTGCCAGCAGCTTAGTAGCCGGGACTTCGCAGTATTTT.

This chain links TRBV7-9 with TRBJ1-2; D uncertain. The germline V gene encodes CDR1 SEHNR and CDR2 FQNEAQ (reference sequence). Trimming removed 7 bases at V and 1 base at J, with 10 bases between. The CDR3 totals 13 residues. As DNA, the CDR3 is TGTGCCAGCACCCTGGGGAGTAACTATGGCTACACCTTC. This sequence encodes CASTLGSNYGYTF.

With regard to this clone: This specimen includes other DNA sequences encoding the same CDR3. The chain is built from TRBV5-4 and TRBJ1-6; possible D gene TRBD1, 6 bases. V lost 3 bases and J 7 bases, leaving 11 bases between the germline ends. Germline CDR1 is SGHNT and CDR2 is YYREEE (reference sequence). This CDR3 is built from 14 residues. CDR3 amino acids: CASSSTGVNSPLHF. The CDR3 nucleotides read TGTGCCAGCAGCTCGACAGGAGTAAATTCACCCCTCCACTTT.

The chain employs TRBV24-1 and TRBJ2-3; D ambiguous. V shed 0 bases and J shed 3 bases, with 3 bases lying between them. The germline gives CDR1 KGHDR, CDR2 SFDVKD. The CDR3 consists of 13 residues. This CDR3 reads CATSDLLTDTQYF. CDR3 bases: TGTGCCACCAGTGATTTGCTTACAGATACGCAGTATTTT.

This clone occurred once. The chain has TRBV5-1 and TRBJ2-1; unclear D gene. Deletions cut 0 bases from V and 5 bases from J, with 9 bases between. CDR3 size: 14 residues. The germline V gene encodes CDR1 SGHRS and CDR2 YFSETQ. The CDR3 is CASSLGSGNNEQFF. The CDR3, as DNA: TGCGCCAGCAGCTTGGGGTCGGGTAACAATGAGCAGTTCTTC.

The chain has TRBV7-2 and TRBJ2-7; 7 bases are a match to TRBD2. Germline V gene sequence: CDR1 SGHTA, CDR2 FQGNSA. The CDR3 loop spans 16 amino acids. Unmatched junction bases numbered 10, after V lost 5 bases and J lost 0 bases. This CDR3 reads CASSALGGGSSYEQYF. The CDR3 bases are TGTGCCAGCAGCGCCCTTGGCGGGGGTTCCTCCTACGAGCAGTACTTC.

The rearrangement uses TRBV4-3 and TRBJ2-1, with 9 nucleotides matching TRBD2. Germline trimming cut 0 bases from V and 12 bases from J; bases unmatched to any gene: 15. This CDR3 is built from 17 residues. Germline V gene lookup returns CDR1 LGHNA and CDR2 YSLEER. CDR3 nucleotides: TGCGCCAGCAGCCAAGATTTTAGGGCTAGCGGGGCCGTTCGGCAGTTCTTC. Its protein is CASSQDFRASGAVRQFF.

The chain uses TRBV4-3 and TRBJ2-1; 11 bases fit TRBD2. Germline-derived CDR1 and CDR2 are LGHNA and YSLEER. J lost 2 bases, V lost 0 bases, and 6 bases had no gene match. CDR3 length: 18 residues. The CDR3 is CASSQDGTSGTPYNEQFF. The DNA for the CDR3 is TGCGCCAGCAGCCAAGACGGGACTAGCGGAACACCCTACAATGAGCAGTTCTTC.

The chain joins TRBV5-4 to TRBJ2-2, with 11 bases that match TRBD2. Germline V gene lookup returns CDR1 SGHNT and CDR2 YYREEE (reference sequence). The CDR3 runs to 17 residues. Unmatched junction bases numbered 8, after V lost 2 bases and J lost 5 bases. CDR3 sequence reads: CASSFPLAGGPTGELFF. The CDR3 nucleotides read TGTGCCAGCAGCTTCCCTTTAGCGGGAGGGCCGACCGGGGAGCTGTTTTTT.

This clone was detected once. The J gene is TRBJ2-1, the V gene TRBV18; 9 bases map to TRBD2. Losses at the gene ends were 0 bases for V and 1 base for J; bases not matched to a gene: 4. Germline CDR1 KGHSH, CDR2 LQKENI. The CDR3 has 17 amino acids. CDR3 region: CASSPPGLAGSYNEQFF. The CDR3 DNA is TGTGCCAGCTCACCACCGGGTCTAGCGGGATCCTACAATGAGCAGTTCTTC.

The CDR3 coding sequence is TGTGCCAGCAGTCGACAGGGGGAAAAGACCGGGGAGCTGTTTTTT. This translates into CASSRQGEKTGELFF. The chain combines TRBV9 with TRBJ2-2; TRBD1 agrees at 9 bases. The V segment lost 5 bases and the J segment 5 bases; nucleotides outside the gene matches: 7. The CDR3 extends over 15 amino acids. Germline V gives CDR1 SGDLS, CDR2 YYNGEE. Variable domain in full (rest from reference TRBV9 and TRBJ2-2): DSGVTQTPKHLITATGQRVTLRCSPRSGDLSVYWYQQSLDQGLQFLIQYYNGEERAKGNILERFSAQQFPDLHSELNLSSLELGDSALYFCASSRQGEKTGELFFGEGSRLTVL.

The chain combines TRBV27 with TRBJ2-3, with 12 nucleotides matching TRBD2. Germline CDR1 reads MNHEY; CDR2 reads SMNVEV (reference sequence). The junction had 4 bases not matched to a gene; V was cut back by 4 bases and J by 5 bases. This CDR3 region has 15 residues. CDR3 in DNA: TGTGCCAGCAGTTCTCCTAGCGGGAGGGTAGATACGCAGTATTTT. Protein: CASSSPSGRVDTQYF.

The chain combines TRBV3-1 (or the pseudogene TRBV3-2) with TRBJ2-5; 15 bases line up with TRBD2. The CDR3 runs 16 residues. V lost 4 bases to trimming and J lost 4 bases; unmatched junction nucleotides: 4. The germline gives CDR1 LGHDT, CDR2 YNNKEL (reference sequence). The CDR3 nucleotides read TGTGCCAGCAGCCGATGGACTAGCGGGGGGGGAGAGACCCAGTACTTC. Translated: CASSRWTSGGGETQYF.

The chain couples TRBV7-7 to TRBJ2-5, with a possible D match to TRBD1 (6 bases). This CDR3 is 13 amino acids long. Germline CDR1 reads SSHAT; CDR2 reads FNYEAQ (reference sequence). With 4 bases removed from V and 5 bases from J, the gap between germline ends came to 11 bases. The CDR3 DNA is TGTGCCAGCAGCTCTACAGGGCGGGAGACCCAGTACTTC. It specifies CASSSTGRETQYF. Drawing the rest from reference TRBV7-7 and TRBJ2-5, the complete variable domain is GAGVSQSPRYKVTKRGQDVTLRCDPISSHATLYWYQQALGQGPEFLTYFNYEAQPDKSGLPSDRFSAERPEGSISTLTIQRTEQRDSAMYRCASSSTGRETQYFGPGTRLLVL.

This clone appeared a single time. CDR3 in amino acids: CASLLQGLGNTIYF. DNA for the CDR3: TGTGCCAGTTTACTACAGGGCCTAGGAAACACCATATATTTT. This chain joins TRBV6-6 and TRBJ1-3; perhaps TRBD1 as D (6 bases). The germline V and J ends were trimmed by 9 bases and 4 bases, with 16 bases remaining between them. The CDR3 spans 14 residues. The germline CDR1 and CDR2 sequences are MNHNY and SVGAGI (reference sequence).

The chain couples TRBV13 to TRBJ2-1; D might be TRBD2 (5 bases). The CDR3 spans 14 residues. The V gene's germline CDR1 is PRHDT and CDR2 FYEKMQ (reference sequence). The V gene lost 2 bases and the J gene lost 2 bases, with 7 bases spanning the gap. The CDR3 loop reads CASSLRLTYNEQFF. The CDR3 DNA follows: TGTGCCAGCAGCTTAAGACTAACCTACAATGAGCAGTTCTTC. Drawing the rest from reference TRBV13 and TRBJ2-1, the complete variable domain is AAGVIQSPRHLIKEKRETATLKCYPIPRHDTVYWYQQGPGQDPQFLISFYEKMQSDKGSIPDRFSAQQFSDYHSELNMSSLELGDSALYFCASSLRLTYNEQFFGPGTRLTVL.

The chain recombines TRBV7-9 with TRBJ2-4, with D perhaps TRBD1 (5 bases). The germline gives CDR1 SEHNR, CDR2 FQNEAQ (reference sequence). The length of the CDR3 is 18 residues. Trimming left V 0 bases short and J 0 bases short, with 15 bases between. CDR3 in amino acids: CASSLATGSLLAKNIQYF. CDR3 coding DNA: TGTGCCAGCAGCTTAGCTACAGGCTCCCTGCTAGCCAAAAACATTCAGTACTTC.

The V gene is TRBV6-6, the J gene TRBJ2-5, with a possible D match to TRBD1 (8 bases). Trimming removed 5 bases at V and 5 bases at J, with 24 bases between. Germline assignment: CDR1 MNHNY and CDR2 SVGAGI (reference sequence). The CDR3 contains 17 residues. CDR3 bases: TGTGCCAGCAGTCAAACACACCTAGACAGGGGAGGGGAGACCCAGTACTTC. The encoded protein is CASSQTHLDRGGETQYF.